The T cell receptor (beta chain) described here comes from a study of blood T cell repertoires in COVID-19. As for the study in general: Nucleic acid was either cDNA or gDNA, and it came from T cells, B-cell-depleted T cells, or PBMCs.

The authors' processing: Estimation of nucleated cell counts relied on the amplification of reference gene primers. This table comes from immunoSEQ multiplex PCR, and its TCRdb copy is limited to in-frame clones, with some not included. V and J calls and clone size are as listed in that table; D and trimming were resolved from the DNA. The repertoire holds 100,000 to 150,000 clones, roughly 91% seen once, with less than 5.5% in the top ten. The CDR3 loop spans 14 amino acids. After removal of 3 bases from V and 8 bases from J, the junction contained 8 bases not matched to a gene. CDR1 and CDR2 from the germline V gene are MDHEN and SYDVKM. Seattle patients were enrolled during active infection and followed longitudinally.

This chain links TRBV28 with TRBJ1-2; 8 positions agree with TRBD1. This clonotype was sampled from a man in his 60s with COVID-19, enrolled during active disease. The sample consisted of peripheral blood. In DNA form, the CDR3 reads TGTGCCAGCAGTTTTGCAGGGGGCGTGGCCGGCTACACCTTC. Translating gives CASSFAGGVAGYTF.